These T cell receptor beta chains were read from a single sample in a study of T cell responses to AZD1222 COVID-19 vaccine. Some clones are missing from TCRdb's copy, which holds only in-frame ones; the method was immunoSEQ multiplex PCR. This sample has around 130,000 clones, with 80% to 90% found just once. The specimen comprised peripheral blood, sampled on day 0 of AZD1222 vaccination. These receptor sequences come from an adult in good health. CDR3s include the opening cysteine and the closing phenylalanine or tryptophan. The D gene is left open where the match is weak. Rows give clone size only sometimes, using once, few, many, or a class for an expanded clone.

TRBJ2-1	TRBV18	TRBD2	NA	TGTGCCAGCTCACAAAATCTAGCGGGAGGGCCCCACAATGAGCAGTTCTTC	CASSQNLAGGPHNEQFF
TRBJ2-1	TRBV11-3	TRBD2	few	TGTGCCAGCAGCTTAGATCGGGCGGGAGGGTTTTATGAGCAGTTCTTC	CASSLDRAGGFYEQFF
TRBJ1-1	TRBV28	TRBD1	NA	TGTGCCATAAGAAGGACAGGGGACTACACTGAAGCTTTCTTT	CAIRRTGDYTEAFF
TRBJ1-2	TRBV9	TRBD1	NA	TGTGCCAGCAGCGTGGACAACAGGGGGAACTATGGCTACACCTTC	CASSVDNRGNYGYTF
TRBJ2-7	TRBV5-1	NA	NA	TGCGCCAGCAGCCCCTTGACAGGAGGCTACGAGCAGTACTTC	CASSPLTGGYEQYF
TRBJ2-6	TRBV7-9	NA	NA	TGTGCCAGCAGCAGGACAGCACCCTCCTCTGGGGCCAACGTCCTGACTTTC	CASSRTAPSSGANVLTF
TRBJ1-4	TRBV2	NA	once	TGTGCCAGCAGACCCAATAGGGGAGATAATGAAAAACTGTTTTTT	CASRPNRGDNEKLFF
TRBJ2-1	TRBV5-1	TRBD2	NA	TGCGCCAGCAGCTTGAGCGGGGAACCCTACAATGAGCAGTTCTTC	CASSLSGEPYNEQFF
TRBJ1-6	TRBV7-3	TRBD1	NA	TGTGCCAGCAGCCAGGGACAGGGAGATAATTCACCCCTCCACTTT	CASSQGQGDNSPLHF
TRBJ2-5	TRBV2	NA	NA	TGTGCCAGCAGTATTGAGGGGGGGCAAGAGACCCAGTACTTC	CASSIEGGQETQYF
TRBJ2-5	TRBV4-2	TRBD2	NA	TGTGCCAGCAGCCGGACTAGCGGAGAGACCCAGTACTTC	CASSRTSGETQYF
TRBJ2-7	TRBV3-1/TRBV3-2	NA	NA	TGTGCCAGCAGCCAAGCTTCCACCTGCGAGCAGTACTTC	CASSQASTCEQYF
TRBJ2-1	TRBV27	NA	NA	TGTGCCAGCACCTTTACAGGGCTCAATGAGCAGTTCTTC	CASTFTGLNEQFF